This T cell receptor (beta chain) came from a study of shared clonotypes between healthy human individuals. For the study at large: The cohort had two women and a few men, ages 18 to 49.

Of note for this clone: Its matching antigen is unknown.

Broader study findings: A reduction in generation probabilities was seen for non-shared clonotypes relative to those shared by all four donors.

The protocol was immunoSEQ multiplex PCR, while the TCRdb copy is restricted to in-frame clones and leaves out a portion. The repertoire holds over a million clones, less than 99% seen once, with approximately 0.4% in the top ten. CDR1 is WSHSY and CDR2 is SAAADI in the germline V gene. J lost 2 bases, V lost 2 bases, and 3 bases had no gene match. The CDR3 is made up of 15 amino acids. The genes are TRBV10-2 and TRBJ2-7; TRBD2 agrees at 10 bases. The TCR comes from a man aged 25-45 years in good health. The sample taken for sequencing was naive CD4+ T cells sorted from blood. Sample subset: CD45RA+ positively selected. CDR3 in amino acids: CASSEGSGRAYEQYF. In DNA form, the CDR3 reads TGCGCCAGCAGTGAGGGAAGCGGGAGGGCCTACGAGCAGTACTTC.